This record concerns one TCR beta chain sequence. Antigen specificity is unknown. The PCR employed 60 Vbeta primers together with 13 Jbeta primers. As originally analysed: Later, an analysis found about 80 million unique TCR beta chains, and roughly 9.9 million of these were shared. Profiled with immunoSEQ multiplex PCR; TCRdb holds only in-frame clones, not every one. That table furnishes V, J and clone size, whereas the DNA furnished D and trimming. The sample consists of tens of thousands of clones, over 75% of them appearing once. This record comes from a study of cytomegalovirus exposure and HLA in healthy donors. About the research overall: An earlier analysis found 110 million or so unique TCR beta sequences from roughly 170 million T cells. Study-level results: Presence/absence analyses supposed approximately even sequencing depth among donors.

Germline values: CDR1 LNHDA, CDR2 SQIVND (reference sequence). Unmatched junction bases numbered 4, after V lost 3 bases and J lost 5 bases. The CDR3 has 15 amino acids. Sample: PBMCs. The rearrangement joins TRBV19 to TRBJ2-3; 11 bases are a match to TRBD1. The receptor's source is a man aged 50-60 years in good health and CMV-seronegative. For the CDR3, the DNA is TGTGCCAGTAGTATTCAGGGACAGGGGGAAGATACGCAGTATTTT. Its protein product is CASSIQGQGEDTQYF.